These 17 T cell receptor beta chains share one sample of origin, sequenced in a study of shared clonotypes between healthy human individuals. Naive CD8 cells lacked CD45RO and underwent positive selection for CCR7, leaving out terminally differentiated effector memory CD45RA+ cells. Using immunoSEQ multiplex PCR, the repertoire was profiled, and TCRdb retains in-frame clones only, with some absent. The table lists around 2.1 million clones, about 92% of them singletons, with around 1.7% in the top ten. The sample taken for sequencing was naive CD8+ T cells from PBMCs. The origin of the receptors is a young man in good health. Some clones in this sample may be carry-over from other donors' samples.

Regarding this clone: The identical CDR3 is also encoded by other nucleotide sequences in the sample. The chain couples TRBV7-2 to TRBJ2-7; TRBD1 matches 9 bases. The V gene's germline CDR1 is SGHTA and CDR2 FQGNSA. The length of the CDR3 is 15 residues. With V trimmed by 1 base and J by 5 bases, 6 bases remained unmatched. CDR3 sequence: CASSLGGTGSHEQYF. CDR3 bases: TGTGCCAGCAGCTTAGGCGGGACAGGGTCCCACGAGCAGTACTTC.

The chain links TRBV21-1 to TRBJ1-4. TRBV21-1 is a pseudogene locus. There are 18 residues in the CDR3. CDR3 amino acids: CASSKRAQQVSRREKLFF. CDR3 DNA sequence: TGTGCCAGCAGCAAAAGAGCACAACAGGTTAGCAGGAGGGAAAAACTGTTTTTT.

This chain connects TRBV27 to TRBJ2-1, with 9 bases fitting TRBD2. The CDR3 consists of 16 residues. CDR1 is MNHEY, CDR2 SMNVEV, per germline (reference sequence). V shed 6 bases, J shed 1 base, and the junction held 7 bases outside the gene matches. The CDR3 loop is CASRISGRGSYNEQFF. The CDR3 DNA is TGTGCCAGCAGAATTAGCGGGAGAGGTTCCTACAATGAGCAGTTCTTC.

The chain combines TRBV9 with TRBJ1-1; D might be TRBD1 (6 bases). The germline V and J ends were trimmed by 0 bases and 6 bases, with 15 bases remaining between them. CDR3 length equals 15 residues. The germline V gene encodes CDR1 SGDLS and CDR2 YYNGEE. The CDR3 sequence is CASSVAGTPGPEAFF. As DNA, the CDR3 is TGTGCCAGCAGCGTAGCCGGGACACCCGGTCCTGAAGCTTTCTTT.

CDR3: CASSEADRGVYGYTF. DNA of the CDR3: TGTGCCAGCAGTGAAGCGGACAGGGGAGTATATGGCTACACCTTC. The chain employs TRBV6-1 and TRBJ1-2, with 9 nucleotides matching TRBD1. Germline values: CDR1 MNHNS, CDR2 SASEGT. Unmatched junction bases numbered 4, after V lost 0 bases and J lost 5 bases. This CDR3 contains 15 residues.

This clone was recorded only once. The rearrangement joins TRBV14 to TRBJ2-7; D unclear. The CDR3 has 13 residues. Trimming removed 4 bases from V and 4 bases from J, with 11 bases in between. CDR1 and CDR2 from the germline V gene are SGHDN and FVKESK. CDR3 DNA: TGTGCCAGCAGCCCTACCTACTATTACGAGCAGTACTTC. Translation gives CASSPTYYYEQYF.

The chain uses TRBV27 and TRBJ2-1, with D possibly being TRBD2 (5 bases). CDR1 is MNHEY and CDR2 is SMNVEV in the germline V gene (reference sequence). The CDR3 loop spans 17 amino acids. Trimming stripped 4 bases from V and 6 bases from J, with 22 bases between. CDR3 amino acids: CASSWTRIARDFNEQFF. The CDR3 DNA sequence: TGTGCCAGCAGTTGGACGCGCATAGCTCGGGATTTCAATGAGCAGTTCTTC.

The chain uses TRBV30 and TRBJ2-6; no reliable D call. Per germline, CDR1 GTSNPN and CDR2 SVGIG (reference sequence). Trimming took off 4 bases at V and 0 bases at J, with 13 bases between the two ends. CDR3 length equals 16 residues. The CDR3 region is CAWNLGRYSGANVLTF. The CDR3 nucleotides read TGTGCCTGGAATCTGGGCCGGTACTCTGGGGCCAACGTCCTGACTTTC.

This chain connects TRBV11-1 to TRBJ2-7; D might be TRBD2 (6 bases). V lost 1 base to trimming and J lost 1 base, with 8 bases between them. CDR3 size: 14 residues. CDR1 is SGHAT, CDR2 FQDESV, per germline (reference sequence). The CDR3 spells CASSLGSGSYEQYF. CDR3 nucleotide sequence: TGTGCCAGCAGCTTAGGGAGCGGGTCCTACGAGCAGTACTTC.

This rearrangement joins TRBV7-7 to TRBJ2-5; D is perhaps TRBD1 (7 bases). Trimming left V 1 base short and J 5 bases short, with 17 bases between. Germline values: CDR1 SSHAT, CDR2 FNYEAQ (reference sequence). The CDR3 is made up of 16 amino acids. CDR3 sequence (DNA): TGTGCCAGCAGCTTAGAAGCAGGGGGGCGAAGGGAGACCCAGTACTTC. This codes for CASSLEAGGRRETQYF.

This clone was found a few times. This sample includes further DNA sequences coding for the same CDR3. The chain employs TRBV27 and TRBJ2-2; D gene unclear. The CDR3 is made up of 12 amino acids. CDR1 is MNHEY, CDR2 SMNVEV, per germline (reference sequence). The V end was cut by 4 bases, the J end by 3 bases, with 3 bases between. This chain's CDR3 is CASSSYTGELFF. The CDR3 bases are TGTGCCAGCAGTTCCTACACCGGGGAGCTGTTTTTT.

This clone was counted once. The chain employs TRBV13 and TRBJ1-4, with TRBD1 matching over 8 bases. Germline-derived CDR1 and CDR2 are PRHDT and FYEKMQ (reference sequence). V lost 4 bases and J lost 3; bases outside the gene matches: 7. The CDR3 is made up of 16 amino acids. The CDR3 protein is CASSSMQGAPNEKLFF. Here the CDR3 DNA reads TGTGCCAGCAGCTCAATGCAGGGGGCACCTAATGAAAAACTGTTTTTT.

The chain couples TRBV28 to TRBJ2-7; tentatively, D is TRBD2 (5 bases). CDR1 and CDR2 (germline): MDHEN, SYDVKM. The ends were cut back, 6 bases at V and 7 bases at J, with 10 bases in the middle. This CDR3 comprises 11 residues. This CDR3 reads CASSLTREQYF. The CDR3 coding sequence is TGTGCCAGCAGCCTTACTAGAGAGCAGTACTTC.

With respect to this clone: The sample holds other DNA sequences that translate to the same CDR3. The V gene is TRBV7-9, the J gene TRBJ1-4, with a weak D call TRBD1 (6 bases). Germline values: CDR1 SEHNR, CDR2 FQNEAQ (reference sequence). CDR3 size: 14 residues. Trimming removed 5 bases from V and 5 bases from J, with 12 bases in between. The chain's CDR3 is CASSPGVSNEKLFF. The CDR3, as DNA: TGTGCCAGCAGCCCAGGGGTCAGCAATGAAAAACTGTTTTTT.

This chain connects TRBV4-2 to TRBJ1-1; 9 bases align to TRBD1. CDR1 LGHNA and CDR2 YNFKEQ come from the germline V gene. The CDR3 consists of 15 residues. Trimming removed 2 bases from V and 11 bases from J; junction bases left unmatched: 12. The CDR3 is CASSQNPPDRGRAFF. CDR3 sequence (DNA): TGTGCCAGCAGCCAAAACCCCCCGGACAGGGGCCGGGCTTTCTTT.

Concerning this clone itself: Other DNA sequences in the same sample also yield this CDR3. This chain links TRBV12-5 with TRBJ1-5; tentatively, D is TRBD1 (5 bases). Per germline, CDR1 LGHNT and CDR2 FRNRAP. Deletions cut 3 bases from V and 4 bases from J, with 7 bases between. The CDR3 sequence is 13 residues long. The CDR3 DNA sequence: TGTGCTAGTGGTTTTGGGGGAAATCAGCCCCAGCATTTT. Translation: CASGFGGNQPQHF.

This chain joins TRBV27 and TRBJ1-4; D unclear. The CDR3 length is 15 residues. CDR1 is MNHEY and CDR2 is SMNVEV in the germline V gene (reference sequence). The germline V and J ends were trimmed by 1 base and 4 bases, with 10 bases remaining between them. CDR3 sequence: CASSLFPGSNEKLFF. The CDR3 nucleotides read TGTGCCAGCAGTTTATTTCCAGGAAGTAATGAAAAACTGTTTTTT.